The table lists the clone carrying this T cell receptor beta chain with many counts. The antigen remains unidentified. The sample comes from a study of spatial heterogeneity in lung cancer. One entry per CDR3 protein results from TCRdb running MiXCR on the 5' RACE reads. This table has about 92,000 distinct CDR3 sequences, around 12% appearing once. Study-wide results and caveats: More often at tumor resection than at routine follow-up, ubiquitous expanded tumor TCRs were detected in the blood.

As for time point: sample taken at primary tumor resection. Unsorted whole RNA from tumor, nontumor lung or frozen PBMC underwent sequencing. The sequenced sample was PBMCs, obtained at surgery. The sequence was collected from a male donor with early-stage non-small cell lung cancer.

The CDR3 protein is CASSRGASGTQYF. The CDR3 nucleotides read TGTGCCAGCAGCCGCGGGGCTAGCGGTACGCAGTATTTT. The chain combines TRBV7-9 with TRBJ2-3; 7 bases map to TRBD2. The CDR3 has 13 amino acids. Per the germline V gene, CDR1 is SEHNR and CDR2 is FQNEAQ (reference sequence). The V and J ends lost 5 bases and 8 bases, in that order; junction bases with no gene match: 7.